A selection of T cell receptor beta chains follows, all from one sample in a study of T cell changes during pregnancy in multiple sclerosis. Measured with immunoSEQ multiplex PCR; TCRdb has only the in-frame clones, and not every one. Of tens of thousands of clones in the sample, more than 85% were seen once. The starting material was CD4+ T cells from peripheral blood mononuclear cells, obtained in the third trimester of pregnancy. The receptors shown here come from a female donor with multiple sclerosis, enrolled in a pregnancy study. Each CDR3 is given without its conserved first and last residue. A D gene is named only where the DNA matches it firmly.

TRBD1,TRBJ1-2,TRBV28,ASRDTGGANYGYT
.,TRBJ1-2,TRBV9,ASSVSSSGQLGYLTGYT
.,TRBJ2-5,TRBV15,ATSRDLLETQY
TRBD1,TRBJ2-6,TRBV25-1,ASSEPGTGSSGANVLT
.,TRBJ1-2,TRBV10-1,ASSVAGYT
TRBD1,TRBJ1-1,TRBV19,ASSPIPLTGKNTEAF
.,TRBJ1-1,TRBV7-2,ASSEVMNTEAF
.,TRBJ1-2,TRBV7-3,ASSLAGSGGYT
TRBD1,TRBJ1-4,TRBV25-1,ASSAPRGQGTLAEKLF
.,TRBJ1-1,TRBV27,ASSYAIRGTEAF
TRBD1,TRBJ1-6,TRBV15,ATSLGGQDNSPLH
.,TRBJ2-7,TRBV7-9,ASSLATGGLYEQY
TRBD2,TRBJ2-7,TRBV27,ASSLSSPGGSRYEQY
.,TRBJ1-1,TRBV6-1,ASSANWNTEAF
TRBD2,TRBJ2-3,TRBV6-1,ASSEVAGGAISTDTQY
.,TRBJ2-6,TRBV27,ASSLLISGANVLT
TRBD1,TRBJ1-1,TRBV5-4,ASSPRTGQTEAF
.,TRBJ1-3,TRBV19,ASSVQGSSGNTIY
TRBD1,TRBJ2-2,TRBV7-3,ASSSNLGTGGVGELF
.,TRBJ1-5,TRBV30,ASLGGGYSNQPQH
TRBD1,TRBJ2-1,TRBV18,ASSPPGQLSNEQF
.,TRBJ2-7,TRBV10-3,AIRGGGADLGEQY